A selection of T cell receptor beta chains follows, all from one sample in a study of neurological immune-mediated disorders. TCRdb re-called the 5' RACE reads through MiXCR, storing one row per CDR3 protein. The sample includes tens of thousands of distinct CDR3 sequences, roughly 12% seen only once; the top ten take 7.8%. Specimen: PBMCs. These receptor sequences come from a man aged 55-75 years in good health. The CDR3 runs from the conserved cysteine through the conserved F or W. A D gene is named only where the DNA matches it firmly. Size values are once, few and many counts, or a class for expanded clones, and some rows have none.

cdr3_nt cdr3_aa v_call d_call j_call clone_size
TGTGCCAGCTCCTTACGGCCTTCTGGAAACACCATATATTTT CASSLRPSGNTIYF TRBV12-3/TRBV12-4 . TRBJ1-3 many
TGTGCCACCAGCAGAGATAGAGGGTTAGCCAAAAACATTCAGTACTTC CATSRDRGLAKNIQYF TRBV15 . TRBJ2-4 many
TGTGCCAGCAGCACCGATGAGGGGGACTATAATTCACCCCTCCACTTT CASSTDEGDYNSPLHF TRBV5-4 . TRBJ1-6 many
TGTGCCAGCAGCCAAAAAACTAGCGGGGGATACTACAATGAGCAGTTCTTC CASSQKTSGGYYNEQFF TRBV3-1 TRBD2 TRBJ2-1 once
TGCGCCAGCAGCTTGTCAGGGGGCGTAGGTGGCTACACCTTC CASSLSGGVGGYTF TRBV5-1 TRBD1 TRBJ1-2 many
TGCGCCAGCAGCTTTGGTAGCGGGAGCGGAGCCGGGGAGCTGTTTTTT CASSFGSGSGAGELFF TRBV5-1 TRBD2 TRBJ2-2 many
TGCGCCAGCAGCTGGGGGACTAGCGGAGACGAGCAGTACTTC CASSWGTSGDEQYF TRBV5-1 TRBD2 TRBJ2-7 many
TGTGCCAGCAGCCCGGGACAGGGATTCTATGGCTACACCTTC CASSPGQGFYGYTF TRBV14 TRBD1 TRBJ1-2 many
TGTGTCAGCAGTACAGGCGGCGGTCAGCCCCAGCATTTT CVSSTGGGQPQHF TRBV7-2 . TRBJ1-5 .
TGTGCCAGCAGTTTAGGACAGGGGGCCTCAGATACGCAGTATTTT CASSLGQGASDTQYF TRBV7-2 TRBD1 TRBJ2-3 many
TGTGCCAGCAGCTTACTCAGGGGGTTGGCAGAGACCCAGTACTTC CASSLLRGLAETQYF TRBV7-8 TRBD1 TRBJ2-5 many
TGTGCCAGCAGCTTAGGTGGGGTAACTGAAGCTTTCTTT CASSLGGVTEAFF TRBV7-6 . TRBJ1-1 many
TGTGCCACCAGCAGAACTCCGGACGGCCACTCCTACGAGCAGTACTTC CATSRTPDGHSYEQYF TRBV15 . TRBJ2-7 many
TGTGCCACCAGCAGAGCCGGGCAGGGGGTTGAAAAACTGTTTTTT CATSRAGQGVEKLFF TRBV15 TRBD1 TRBJ1-4 many
TGCAGTGCCGAGCCGGGGAGTCCAGAGACCCAGTACTTC CSAEPGSPETQYF TRBV20-1 . TRBJ2-5 medium-sized
TGTGCCAGCTCACCACGACAGGGAACTAATGAAAAACTGTTTTTT CASSPRQGTNEKLFF TRBV18 TRBD1 TRBJ1-4 many
TGCGCCAGCAGTGAGGGCCTAGCGGTAGAGACCCAGTACTTC CASSEGLAVETQYF TRBV10-1 TRBD2 TRBJ2-5 many
TGCGCCAGCAGCTTGGCGGGGAGCGATGAGCAGTTCTTC CASSLAGSDEQFF TRBV5-1 . TRBJ2-1 many
TGTGCCAGCAGCTTGAGAACAGGGATCTCGTGGACTGAAGCTTTCTTT CASSLRTGISWTEAFF TRBV7-8 . TRBJ1-1 many
TGCGCCAGCAGCTCAGGACAGGGGAGTTGGAATGAGCAGTTCTTC CASSSGQGSWNEQFF TRBV5-1 TRBD1 TRBJ2-1 many
TGTGCCAGCAGCTTGGAGAGTACAGATACGCAGTATTTT CASSLESTDTQYF TRBV5-6 . TRBJ2-3 many
TGCGCCAGCAGCAAGACCATCGGAGGCCACGAGCAGTACTTC CASSKTIGGHEQYF TRBV10-2 . TRBJ2-7 many
TGTGCCACCGACAGGGGGCGAACCGGGGAGCTGTTTTTT CATDRGRTGELFF TRBV5-6 TRBD1 TRBJ2-2 many
TGTGCCAGCAGCTCCGGGGGGTTGACCGGGGAGCTGTTTTTT CASSSGGLTGELFF TRBV7-3 TRBD2 TRBJ2-2 medium-sized
TGCGCCAGCAGCTTGGGGGTGACTAGTGCCCAAGAGACCCAGTACTTC CASSLGVTSAQETQYF TRBV5-1 . TRBJ2-5 medium-sized
TGTGCCAGCCACTCCGTATCTCGGGGTCTCGAGCAGTACTTC CASHSVSRGLEQYF TRBV12-3/TRBV12-4 . TRBJ2-7 many
TGCGCCAGCAGCTTGGGGGACTATAGCAATCAGCCCCAGCATTTT CASSLGDYSNQPQHF TRBV5-1 . TRBJ1-5 many
TGCAGTGCTAGAGGATGGATAGAAGAGACCCAGTACTTC CSARGWIEETQYF TRBV20-1 . TRBJ2-5 many
TGTGCCACCAGCAGAGATTTAGCGGTCTCTAATTCACCCCTCCACTTT CATSRDLAVSNSPLHF TRBV15 . TRBJ1-6 medium-sized
TGCGCCAGCAGCTTGACTGTCGGACACCCCGATTTCTTT CASSLTVGHPDFF TRBV5-1 . TRBJ1-1 many
TGCAGTGCCCAGGATGGACTAGCGGGAGGGAGCACACACACAGATACGCAGTATTTT CSAQDGLAGGSTHTDTQYF TRBV20-1 TRBD2 TRBJ2-3 many
TGCGCCAGCAGCTTAACAGGGGCCTTGAGCACTGAAGCTTTCTTT CASSLTGALSTEAFF TRBV5-1 TRBD1 TRBJ1-1 many
TGCAGTGCCCTAGCGGGAGGTGTGACCCAGTACTTC CSALAGGVTQYF TRBV20-1 TRBD2 TRBJ2-5 many
TGCAGTGCCATCATCGGGGAGACCCAGTACTTC CSAIIGETQYF TRBV20-1 . TRBJ2-5 .
TGTGCCAGCAGCTGGACTAGCGGGGCTGGGAATGAGCAGTTCTTC CASSWTSGAGNEQFF TRBV7-2 TRBD2 TRBJ2-1 many
TGTGCCATCAGTGAGTCTGGGACAGGGGTCCCCAGCGATGAGCAGTTCTTC CAISESGTGVPSDEQFF TRBV10-3 TRBD1 TRBJ2-1 many
TGTGCCAGTAGTCCTCTTGGGACAGGGGGAAGCTACGAGCAGTACTTC CASSPLGTGGSYEQYF TRBV19 TRBD1 TRBJ2-7 many
TGCAGTGCAAAACGGACTGCTGGCAGGACTAGCGGTTACAATGAGCAGTTCTTC CSAKRTAGRTSGYNEQFF TRBV20-1 TRBD2 TRBJ2-1 many
TGTGCCATCAGTGAGTCCGCGGATGGTCAGCCCCAGCATTTT CAISESADGQPQHF TRBV10-3 . TRBJ1-5 many
TGCAGTGCTCCCCTCCTAGCGGGACCCCAAGAGACCCAGTACTTC CSAPLLAGPQETQYF TRBV20-1 TRBD2 TRBJ2-5 many
TGTGCCAGCACCCCCCATGTCTTCTCCTACGAGCAGTACTTC CASTPHVFSYEQYF TRBV6-2/TRBV6-3 . TRBJ2-7 many
TGTGCCAGCAGCTTAGAAGCACAGGGGGGCACTGAAGCTTTCTTT CASSLEAQGGTEAFF TRBV7-6 TRBD1 TRBJ1-1 many
TGTGCCAGCAGAAAACAGGACAACTATGGCTACACCTTC CASRKQDNYGYTF TRBV6-5 . TRBJ1-2 many
TGCAGTCTCCGGGGGCCGATGGAGTCAAAACTGTTTTTT CSLRGPMESKLFF TRBV20-1 . TRBJ1-4 many